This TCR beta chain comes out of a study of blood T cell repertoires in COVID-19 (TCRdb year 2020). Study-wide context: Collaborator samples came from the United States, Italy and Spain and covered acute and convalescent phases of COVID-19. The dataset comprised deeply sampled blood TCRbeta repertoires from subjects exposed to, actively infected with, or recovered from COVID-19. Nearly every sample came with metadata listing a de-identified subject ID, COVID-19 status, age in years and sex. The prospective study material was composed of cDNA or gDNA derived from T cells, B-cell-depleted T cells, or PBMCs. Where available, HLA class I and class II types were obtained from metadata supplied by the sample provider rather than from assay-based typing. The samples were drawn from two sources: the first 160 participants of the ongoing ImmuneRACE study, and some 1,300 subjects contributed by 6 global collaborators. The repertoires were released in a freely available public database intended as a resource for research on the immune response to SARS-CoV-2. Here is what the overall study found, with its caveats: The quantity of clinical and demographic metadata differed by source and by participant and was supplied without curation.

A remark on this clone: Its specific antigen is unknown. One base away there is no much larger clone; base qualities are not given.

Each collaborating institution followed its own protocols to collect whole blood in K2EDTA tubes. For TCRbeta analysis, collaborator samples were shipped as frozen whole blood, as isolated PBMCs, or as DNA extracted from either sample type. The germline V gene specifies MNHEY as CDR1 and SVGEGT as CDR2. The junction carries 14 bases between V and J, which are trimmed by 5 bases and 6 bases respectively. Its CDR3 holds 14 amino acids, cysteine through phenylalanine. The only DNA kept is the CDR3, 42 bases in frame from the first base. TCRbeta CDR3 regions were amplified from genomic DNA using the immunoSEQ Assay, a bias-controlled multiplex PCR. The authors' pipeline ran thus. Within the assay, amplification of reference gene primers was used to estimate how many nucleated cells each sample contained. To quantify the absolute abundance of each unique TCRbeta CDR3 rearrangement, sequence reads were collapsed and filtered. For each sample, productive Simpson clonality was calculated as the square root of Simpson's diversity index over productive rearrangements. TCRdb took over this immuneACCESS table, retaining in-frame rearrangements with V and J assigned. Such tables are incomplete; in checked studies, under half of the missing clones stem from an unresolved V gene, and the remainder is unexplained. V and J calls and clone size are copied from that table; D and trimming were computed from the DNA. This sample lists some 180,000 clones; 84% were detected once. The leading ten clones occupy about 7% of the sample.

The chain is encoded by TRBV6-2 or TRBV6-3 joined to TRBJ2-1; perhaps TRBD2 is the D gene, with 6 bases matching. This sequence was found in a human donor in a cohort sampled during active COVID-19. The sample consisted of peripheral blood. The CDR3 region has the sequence CASSPDYVFNEQFF. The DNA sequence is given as TGTGCCAGCAGTCCGGACTATGTATTCAATGAGCAGTTCTTC.